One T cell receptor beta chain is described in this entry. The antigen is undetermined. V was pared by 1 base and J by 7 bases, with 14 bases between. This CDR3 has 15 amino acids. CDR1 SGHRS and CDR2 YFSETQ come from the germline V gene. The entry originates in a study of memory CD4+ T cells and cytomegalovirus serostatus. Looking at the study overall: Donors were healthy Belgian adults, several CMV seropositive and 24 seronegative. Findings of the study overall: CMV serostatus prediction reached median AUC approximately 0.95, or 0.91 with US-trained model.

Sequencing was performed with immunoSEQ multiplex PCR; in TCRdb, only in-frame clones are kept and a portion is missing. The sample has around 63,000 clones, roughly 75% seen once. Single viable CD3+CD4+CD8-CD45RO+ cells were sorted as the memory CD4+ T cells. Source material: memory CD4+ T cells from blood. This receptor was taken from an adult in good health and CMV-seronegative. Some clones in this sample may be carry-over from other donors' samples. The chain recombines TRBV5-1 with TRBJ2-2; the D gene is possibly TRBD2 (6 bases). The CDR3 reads CASSLREQRGGELFF. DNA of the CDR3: TGCGCCAGCAGCTTGCGGGAGCAGCGCGGCGGGGAGCTGTTTTTT.